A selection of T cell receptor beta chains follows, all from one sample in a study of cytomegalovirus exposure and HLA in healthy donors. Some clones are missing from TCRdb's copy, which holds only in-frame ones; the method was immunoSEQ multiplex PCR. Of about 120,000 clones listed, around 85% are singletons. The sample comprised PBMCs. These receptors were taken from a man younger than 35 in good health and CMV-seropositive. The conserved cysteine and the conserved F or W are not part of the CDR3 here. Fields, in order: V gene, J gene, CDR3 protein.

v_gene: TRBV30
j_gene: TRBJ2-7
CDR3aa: AWRSWQEGYEQY

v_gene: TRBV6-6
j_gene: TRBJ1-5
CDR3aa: ASRTGVGSNQPQH

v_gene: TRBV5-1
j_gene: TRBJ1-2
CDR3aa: ASSPEGSPDYGYT

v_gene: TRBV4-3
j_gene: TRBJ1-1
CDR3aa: ASSPLGNTEAF

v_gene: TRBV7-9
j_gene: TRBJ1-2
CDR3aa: ASSSTPTNYGYT

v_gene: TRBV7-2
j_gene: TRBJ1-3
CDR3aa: ASSLRSGGLSSGNTIY

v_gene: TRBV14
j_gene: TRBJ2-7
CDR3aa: ASASVIYEQY

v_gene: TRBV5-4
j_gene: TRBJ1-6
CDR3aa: ASSRQEAGSPLH

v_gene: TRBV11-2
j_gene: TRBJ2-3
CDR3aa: ASSLDLESTDTQY

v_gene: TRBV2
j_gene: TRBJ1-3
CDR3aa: ASSEVGQAGNTIY

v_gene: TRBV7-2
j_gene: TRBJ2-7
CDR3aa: ASSLSAGEQY

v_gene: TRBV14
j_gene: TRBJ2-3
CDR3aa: ASSQDLRTDTQY

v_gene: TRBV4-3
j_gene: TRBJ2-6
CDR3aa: ASSREQGAGANVLT

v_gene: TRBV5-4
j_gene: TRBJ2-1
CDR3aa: ASSPAGVSYNEQF

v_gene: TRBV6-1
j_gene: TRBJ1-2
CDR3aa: ASSEVRRAPYGYT

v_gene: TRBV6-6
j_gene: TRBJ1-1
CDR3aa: ASSPTTGAAF

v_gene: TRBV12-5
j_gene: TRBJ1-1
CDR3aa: ASGPPSLTEAF

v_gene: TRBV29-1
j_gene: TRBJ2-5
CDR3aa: SVYEREQETQY

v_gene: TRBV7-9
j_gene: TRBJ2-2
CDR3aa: ASSLTGGTGELF

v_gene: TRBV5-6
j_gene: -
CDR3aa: ASSSLRRTGGLSYEQY

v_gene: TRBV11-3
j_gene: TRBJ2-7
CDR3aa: ASSLGTSGRNSYEQY

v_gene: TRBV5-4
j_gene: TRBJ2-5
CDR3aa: ASTRGAREETQY

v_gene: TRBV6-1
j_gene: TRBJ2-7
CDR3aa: ASLDRTFTEQY

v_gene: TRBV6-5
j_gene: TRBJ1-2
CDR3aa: ASSFGSNYGYT

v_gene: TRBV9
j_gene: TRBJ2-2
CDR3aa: ASSMVAGGNTGELF

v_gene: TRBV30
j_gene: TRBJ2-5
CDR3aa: AWSVGTNGADETQY

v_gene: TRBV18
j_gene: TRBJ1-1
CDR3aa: ASSPPSGMNTEAF

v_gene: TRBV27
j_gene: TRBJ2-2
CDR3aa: ASSPRMGLVPGELF

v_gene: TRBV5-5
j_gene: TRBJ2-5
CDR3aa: ASSLGTSGYQETQY

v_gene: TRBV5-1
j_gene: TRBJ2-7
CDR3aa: ASTTIPGQQYEQY

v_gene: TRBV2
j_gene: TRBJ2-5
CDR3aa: ASSGGGQGSETQY

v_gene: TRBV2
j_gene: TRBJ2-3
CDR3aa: AGSGRRTTDTQY

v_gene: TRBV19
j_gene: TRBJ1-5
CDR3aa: ASSAPGTGANPFSNQPQH

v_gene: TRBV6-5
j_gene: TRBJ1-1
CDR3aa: ASNGLGVDTEAF

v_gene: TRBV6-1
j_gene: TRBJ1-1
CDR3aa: ASSYDQGRTEAF

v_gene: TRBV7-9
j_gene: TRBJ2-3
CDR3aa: ASSPRGAISTDTQY

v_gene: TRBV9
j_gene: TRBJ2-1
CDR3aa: ASSVVSSHEQF

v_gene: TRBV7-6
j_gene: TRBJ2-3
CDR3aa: ASSPTSGFDTQY

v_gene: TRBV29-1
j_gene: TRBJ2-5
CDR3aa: SVDRSQETQY

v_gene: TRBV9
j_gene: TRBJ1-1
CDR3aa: ASSVNPQENTEAF

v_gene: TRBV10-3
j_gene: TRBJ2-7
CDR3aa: AIRDITGDEQY

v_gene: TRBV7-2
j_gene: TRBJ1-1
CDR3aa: ASSLMVDSEAF

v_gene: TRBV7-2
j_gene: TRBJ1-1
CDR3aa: ASSARVNADAF

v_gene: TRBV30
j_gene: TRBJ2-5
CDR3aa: AWSVLVPFGETQY

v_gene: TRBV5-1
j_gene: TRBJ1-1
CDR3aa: ASSFDRGNTEAF

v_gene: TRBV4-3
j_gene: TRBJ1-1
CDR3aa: ASSQIRGGTEAF

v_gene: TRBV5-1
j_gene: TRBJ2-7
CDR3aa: ASSLGPGQGGLGEQY

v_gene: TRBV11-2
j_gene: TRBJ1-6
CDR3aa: ASRPGGLSSYNSPLH

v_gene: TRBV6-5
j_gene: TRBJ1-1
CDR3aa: ASSPGHPGAF

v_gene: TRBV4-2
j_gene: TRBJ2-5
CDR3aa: ASSQDEGRGAQETQY

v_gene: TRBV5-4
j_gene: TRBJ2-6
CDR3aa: ASSLGQAWGANVLT

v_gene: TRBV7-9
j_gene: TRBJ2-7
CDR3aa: ASSLTGYEQY

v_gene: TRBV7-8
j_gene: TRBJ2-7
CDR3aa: ASSPPGQFSYEQY

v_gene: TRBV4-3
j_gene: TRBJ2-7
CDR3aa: ASSQTWAMTYEQY

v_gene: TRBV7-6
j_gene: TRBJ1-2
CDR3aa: ASSPMTGYYGYT

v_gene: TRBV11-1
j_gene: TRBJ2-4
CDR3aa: ASSRITSGVAKNIQY

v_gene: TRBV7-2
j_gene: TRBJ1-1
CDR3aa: ASSALRGRNEAF

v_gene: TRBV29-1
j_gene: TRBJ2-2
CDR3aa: SVRSTGELF

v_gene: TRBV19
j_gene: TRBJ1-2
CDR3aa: ASRDREGSGYT